Each of the 31 T cell receptor beta chains below was sequenced from the same sample in a study of blood T cell repertoires in COVID-19. Sequenced by immunoSEQ multiplex PCR; TCRdb stores in-frame clones only, minus some. The sample holds around 42,000 clones; roughly 84% are singletons and the top ten take more than 9%. Material: peripheral blood. The receptors originated from a human donor in a cohort sampled during active COVID-19.

This sequence joins TRBV20-1 and TRBJ1-2; TRBD1 matches at 7 bases. Per the germline V gene, CDR1 is DFQATT and CDR2 is SNEGSKA (reference sequence). Trimming cost V 3 bases and J 4 bases; bases outside gene matches: 8. The length of the CDR3 is 14 residues. The CDR3 sequence: CSASEQGSLYGYTF. DNA of the CDR3: TGCAGTGCTAGTGAACAGGGGAGCCTCTATGGCTACACCTTC.

This clone was picked up one time. This chain joins TRBV28 and TRBJ1-2; D perhaps matches TRBD1 (5 bases). The V and J ends lost 5 bases and 1 base respectively, with 11 bases between them. CDR3 length: 14 amino acids. CDR1 and CDR2 (germline): MDHEN, SYDVKM. CDR3 coding DNA: TGTGCCAGCAGTACCCTTGACAGTAACTATGGCTACACCTTC. Its protein is CASSTLDSNYGYTF.

The CDR3 DNA reads TGTGCCAGCAGTTACTCGGCATACACAGATACGCAGTATTTT. It yields the protein CASSYSAYTDTQYF. The chain uses TRBV6-2 or TRBV6-3 and TRBJ2-3; no clear D gene. Trimming took off 0 bases at V and 2 bases at J, with 6 bases between the two ends. The CDR3 extends over 14 amino acids. Germline loops: CDR1 MNHEY, CDR2 SVGEGT.

V gene TRBV9 combines with J gene TRBJ2-2; 11 bases fit TRBD1. V shed 7 bases, J shed 5 bases, and the junction held 4 bases outside the gene matches. The CDR3 consists of 14 residues. CDR1 and CDR2 from the germline V gene are SGDLS and YYNGEE. Here the CDR3 reads CASGGTGGTGELFF. CDR3 coding DNA: TGTGCCAGCGGAGGGACAGGGGGGACCGGGGAGCTGTTTTTT.

The chain carries TRBV10-3 and TRBJ2-3; TRBD2 agrees at 14 bases. Trimming took 0 bases from V and 3 from J; bases not matched to a gene: 2. CDR3 length: 17 residues. CDR1 ENHRY and CDR2 SYGVKD come from the germline V gene. In DNA, the CDR3 is TGTGCCATCAGTGAGTCACGGACTAGCGGGGGGACAGATACGCAGTATTTT. As protein: CAISESRTSGGTDTQYF.

The chain combines TRBV29-1 with TRBJ2-3; D might be TRBD2 (6 bases). There are 16 residues in the CDR3. Germline V gene sequence: CDR1 SQVTM, CDR2 ANQGSEA. V gave up 2 bases and J gave up 3 bases, with 18 bases separating them. The CDR3 nucleotides are TGCAGCGTTGAACTGCGGGGCTCGATTGGAACAGATACGCAGTATTTT. Residues: CSVELRGSIGTDTQYF.

This chain connects TRBV9 to TRBJ2-2; D perhaps matches TRBD2 (6 bases). The V end lost 0 bases, the J end lost 5 bases, and 11 bases lay between the germline ends. Germline CDR1 reads SGDLS; CDR2 reads YYNGEE. The CDR3 consists of 15 residues. For the CDR3, the DNA is TGTGCCAGCAGCGTAGGTATCGGGGGTACCGGGGAGCTGTTTTTT. This encodes CASSVGIGGTGELFF.

In its sample, this clone was seen a few times. The genes are TRBV21-1 and TRBJ2-1; the DNA was not used to check the table's D call, TRBD2. TRBV21-1 constitutes a pseudogene. The CDR3 extends over 14 amino acids. CDR3 protein: CASRERLASNEQFF. CDR3 DNA: TGTGCCAGCAGAGAGCGGCTGGCGAGCAATGAGCAGTTCTTC.

The V and J genes are TRBV5-4 and TRBJ2-2; the match to TRBD1 covers 12 bases. Per the germline V gene, CDR1 is SGHNT and CDR2 is YYREEE (reference sequence). The CDR3 covers 17 residues. V shed 0 bases and J 6 bases; nucleotides not matched to a gene: 6. The CDR3 sequence: CASSLGPGQGAAGELFF. The CDR3, as DNA: TGTGCCAGCAGCTTGGGCCCGGGACAGGGGGCGGCCGGGGAGCTGTTTTTT.

The gene calls are TRBV13 and TRBJ2-2; no reliable D call. From germline, CDR1 is PRHDT and CDR2 FYEKMQ (reference sequence). V dropped 5 bases and J dropped 5 bases, with 12 bases sitting between them. This CDR3 is 14 amino acids long. The CDR3 sequence is CASSTPYLTGELFF. CDR3 bases: TGTGCCAGCAGCACACCTTATCTTACCGGGGAGCTGTTTTTT. The full variable domain, in which reference TRBV13 and TRBJ2-2 provide the parts outside the CDR3, is AAGVIQSPRHLIKEKRETATLKCYPIPRHDTVYWYQQGPGQDPQFLISFYEKMQSDKGSIPDRFSAQQFSDYHSELNMSSLELGDSALYFCASSTPYLTGELFFGEGSRLTVL.

The rearrangement joins TRBV6-2 or TRBV6-3 to TRBJ2-1; D call uncertain. CDR1 and CDR2 from the germline V gene are MNHEY and SVGEGT. The V gene lost 5 bases and the J gene lost 3 bases, with 5 bases spanning the gap. This CDR3 has 12 residues. DNA for the CDR3: TGTGCCAGCAGTCTCCTCTACAATGAGCAGTTCTTC. Its translation: CASSLLYNEQFF.

The chain carries TRBV5-1 and TRBJ1-2; a weak D match, TRBD1 (5 bases). Deletions cut 7 bases from V and 8 bases from J, with 15 bases between. Germline V gene data show CDR1 as SGHRS and CDR2 as YFSETQ. The CDR3 is 12 amino acids. In DNA form, the CDR3 reads TGCGCCAGCCGGGACTCCGCGAGCGGCTACACCTTC. Translation gives CASRDSASGYTF.

The chain is built from TRBV23-1 and TRBJ1-2; TRBD1 is a possible D gene (6 bases). TRBV23-1 is an ORF; its function is uncertain. CDR3 length equals 15 residues. V was cut by 8 bases and J by 8 bases, with 24 bases left in between. The CDR3 reads CASSQGTGFSNGYTF. Written as DNA, the CDR3 is TGCGCCAGCTCCCAGGGGACGGGTTTCTCAAACGGCTACACCTTC.

The chain combines TRBV2 with TRBJ1-2; D possibly corresponds to TRBD1 (5 bases). This CDR3 contains 15 residues. Germline CDR1 and CDR2: SNHLY and FYNNEI. The ends were cut back, 8 bases at V and 4 bases at J, with 20 bases in the middle. CDR3 residues: CASGRQWGRSYGYTF. The CDR3 DNA follows: TGTGCCAGCGGACGACAGTGGGGTAGGAGCTATGGCTACACCTTC.

The chain couples TRBV19 to TRBJ2-2; D call uncertain. CDR3 size: 12 residues. V lost 8 bases to trimming and J lost 5 bases, with 9 bases between them. Germline CDR1 is LNHDA and CDR2 is SQIVND (reference sequence). The CDR3 region has the DNA TGTGCCAGTGCGGTGGAAACCGGGGAGCTGTTTTTT. It codes for CASAVETGELFF.

The chain joins TRBV6-5 to TRBJ1-1, with a tentative D call TRBD1 (6 bases). Trimming removed 6 bases from V and 10 bases from J, with 12 bases in between. There are 11 residues in the CDR3. CDR1 is MNHEY, CDR2 SVGAGI, per germline. The CDR3, as DNA: TGTGCCAGCAGCGCCGGACAGCTAGCTTTCTTT. Its translation is CASSAGQLAFF.

The chain combines TRBV3-1 (or the pseudogene TRBV3-2) with TRBJ2-4, with D perhaps TRBD2 (7 bases). Trimming took off 4 bases at V and 0 bases at J, with 13 bases between the two ends. Germline V gene lookup returns CDR1 LGHDT and CDR2 YNNKEL (reference sequence). This CDR3 region has 16 residues. The chain's CDR3 is CASSRRGGGAKNIQYF. The CDR3, as DNA: TGTGCCAGCAGCCGAAGGGGAGGGGGAGCCAAAAACATTCAGTACTTC.

The chain employs TRBV10-3 and TRBJ2-7, with 9 bases lining up with TRBD1. Per germline, CDR1 ENHRY and CDR2 SYGVKD. This CDR3 has 16 amino acids. The J segment lost 6 bases and the V segment lost 3 bases, leaving 12 bases of the junction unmatched. CDR3: CAISDVRQGGPGEQYF. For the CDR3, the DNA is TGTGCCATCAGTGATGTGAGACAGGGGGGGCCAGGCGAGCAGTACTTC.

The CDR3 DNA follows: TGCGCCAGCAGCCGAGGACTACAGAGCGGGGGACCAGATACGCAGTATTTT. Protein sequence: CASSRGLQSGGPDTQYF. The chain joins TRBV4-1 to TRBJ2-3; TRBD2 agrees at 8 bases. The trim removed 4 bases at V and 4 bases at J, leaving 13 bases unmatched. Per the germline V gene, CDR1 is MGHRA and CDR2 is YSYEKL. The length of the CDR3 is 17 residues.

The chain carries TRBV7-2 and TRBJ1-6; D unresolved. V was clipped by 1 base and J by 9 bases, with 7 bases between them. Germline CDR1 reads SGHTA; CDR2 reads FQGNSA. CDR3 length: 13 residues. CDR3 protein: CASSLENGSPLHF. For the CDR3, the DNA is TGTGCCAGCAGCTTAGAAAACGGTTCACCCCTCCACTTT.

The chain employs TRBV6-2 or TRBV6-3 and TRBJ1-1; 8 positions agree with TRBD1. There are 16 residues in the CDR3. After removal of 2 bases from V and 4 bases from J, the junction contained 9 bases not matched to a gene. Per the germline V gene, CDR1 is MNHEY and CDR2 is SVGEGT. The CDR3 here is CASSYAQGAYGTEAFF. The DNA of the CDR3 is TGTGCCAGCAGTTACGCGCAGGGGGCTTATGGCACTGAAGCTTTCTTT.

The chain joins TRBV7-2 to TRBJ2-3; no clear D gene. Germline V gene data show CDR1 as SGHTA and CDR2 as FQGNSA. The CDR3 extends over 15 amino acids. V lost 5 bases and J lost 3, with 15 bases in between. The CDR3: CASSQMGPRTDTQYF. Written as DNA, the CDR3 is TGTGCCAGCAGCCAGATGGGCCCTCGAACAGATACGCAGTATTTT.

This rearrangement joins TRBV10-3 to TRBJ2-1; 7 positions agree with TRBD1. This CDR3 contains 14 residues. Trimming removed 10 bases from V and 8 bases from J; junction bases left unmatched: 14. Per the germline V gene, CDR1 is ENHRY and CDR2 is SYGVKD. Here the CDR3 reads CATSYGQVIDEQFF. For the CDR3, the DNA is TGTGCCACCTCCTATGGACAGGTTATCGATGAGCAGTTCTTC.

This clone was recorded a few times. The chain joins TRBV7-9 to TRBJ2-7; 10 bases are a match to TRBD1. CDR1 and CDR2 (germline): SEHNR, FQNEAQ (reference sequence). The J segment lost 3 bases and the V segment lost 5 bases, leaving 1 base of the junction unmatched. This CDR3 is built from 13 residues. The DNA of the CDR3 is TGTGCCAGCAGCCGGACAGGGGGCTACGAGCAGTACTTC. This gives the protein CASSRTGGYEQYF.

The chain is built from TRBV7-2 and TRBJ2-1; TRBD2 might be the D (6 bases). This CDR3 contains 14 residues. V was trimmed by 8 bases and J by 0 bases, leaving 11 bases between them. Germline V lookup: CDR1 SGHTA, CDR2 FQGNSA. The CDR3 DNA sequence: TGTGCCAGCGGAGCGACTAGCTCCTACAATGAGCAGTTCTTC. It codes for CASGATSSYNEQFF.

The chain uses TRBV7-8 and TRBJ1-6, with a tentative D call TRBD1 (5 bases). CDR1 SGHVS and CDR2 FQNEAQ come from the germline V gene. The V gene lost 6 bases and the J gene lost 14 bases, with 20 bases spanning the gap. This CDR3 is built from 14 residues. CDR3 DNA sequence: TGTGCCAGCAGTCCGAGTTCGGGGGTGTCGGCCCTCCACTTT. Protein: CASSPSSGVSALHF.

The chain couples TRBV7-2 to TRBJ2-6, with unresolved D. CDR3 length: 15 amino acids. The V and J ends lost 1 base and 2 bases respectively, with 6 bases between them. Per germline, CDR1 SGHTA and CDR2 FQGNSA. This CDR3 is CASSLGSTGANVLTF. Written as DNA, the CDR3 is TGTGCCAGCAGCTTAGGGAGCACTGGGGCCAACGTCCTGACTTTC. Complete variable domain (other parts from reference TRBV7-2 and TRBJ2-6): GAGVSQSPSNKVTEKGKDVELRCDPISGHTALYWYRQSLGQGLEFLIYFQGNSAPDKSGLPSDRFSAERTGGSVSTLTIQRTQQEDSAVYLCASSLGSTGANVLTFGAGSRLTVL.

The chain uses TRBV11-3 and TRBJ2-5; the D gene is possibly TRBD1 (5 bases). Germline CDR1 is SGHNT and CDR2 is YENEEA. CDR3 length: 14 amino acids. Trimming removed 2 bases from V and 5 bases from J, with 12 bases in between. CDR3 loop: CASSLSGLYETQYF. CDR3 DNA: TGTGCCAGCAGCTTATCAGGGTTGTACGAGACCCAGTACTTC. The entire variable domain, with the rest obtained from reference TRBV11-3 and TRBJ2-5, is as follows: EAGVVQSPRYKIIEKKQPVAFWCNPISGHNTLYWYLQNLGQGPELLIRYENEEAVDDSQLPKDRFSAERLKGVDSTLKIQPAELGDSAVYLCASSLSGLYETQYFGPGTRLLVL.

The genes are TRBV6-6 and TRBJ2-5, with 8 positions matching TRBD2. Germline lookup yields CDR1 MNHNY and CDR2 SVGAGI (reference sequence). The length of the CDR3 is 13 residues. The V segment lost 6 bases and the J segment 7 bases; nucleotides outside the gene matches: 7. The CDR3 sequence: CASRTGGRGTQYF. Here the CDR3 DNA reads TGTGCCAGCAGGACGGGGGGGCGGGGGACCCAGTACTTC.

The genes are TRBV6-6 and TRBJ1-6; D not certain. CDR1 and CDR2 (germline): MNHNY, SVGAGI (reference sequence). The germline V and J ends were trimmed by 2 bases and 5 bases, with 7 bases remaining between them. This CDR3 is 14 amino acids long. CDR3 sequence: CASSYPEDNSPLHF. For the CDR3, the DNA is TGTGCCAGCAGTTACCCAGAGGATAATTCACCCCTCCACTTT.

J is TRBJ1-5 and V is TRBV2; TRBD1 aligns across 9 bases. In germline, CDR1 is SNHLY, CDR2 FYNNEI. Trimming cost V 8 bases and J 4 bases; bases outside gene matches: 9. The CDR3 runs 15 residues. As DNA, the CDR3 is TGTGCCAGCGCGCCCTCCGGGACAGGGAATCAGCCCCAGCATTTT. Its protein is CASAPSGTGNQPQHF.